The 28 T cell receptor beta chains listed next were all sequenced from one sample in a study of blood T cell repertoires in COVID-19. Repertoires were generated with immunoSEQ multiplex PCR, while TCRdb's copy carries only in-frame clones and drops some. The profile shows around 15,000 clones, approximately 89% of them singletons. The sequenced material came from peripheral blood. These receptors all come from a human donor in a cohort sampled during active COVID-19.

This clone was seen just once. V usage is TRBV20-1 and J usage is TRBJ2-7, with D perhaps matching TRBD2 (5 bases). The CDR3 has 11 residues. Between the trimmed V and J ends, which lost 7 bases and 6 bases, there was a span of 13 bases. The germline V gene has CDR1 DFQATT and CDR2 SNEGSKA (reference sequence). The DNA of the CDR3 is TGCAGTGGGGAGACTTTTGGCGAGCAGTACTTC. This gives the protein CSGETFGEQYF.

V is TRBV5-4 and J is TRBJ1-1; maybe TRBD1 (5 bases). Trimming pared 1 base from V and 2 bases from J, leaving 12 bases between. The CDR3 is 15 residues long. Germline values: CDR1 SGHNT, CDR2 YYREEE (reference sequence). The CDR3 coding sequence is TGTGCCAGCAGCTTGACAGGTACGATAAACACTGAAGCTTTCTTT. Translated, it gives CASSLTGTINTEAFF.

The V and J genes are TRBV10-2 and TRBJ1-1; D remains ambiguous. Germline-derived CDR1 and CDR2 are WSHSY and SAAADI. The CDR3 consists of 12 residues. Trimming took off 5 bases at V and 4 bases at J, with 8 bases between the two ends. CDR3 residues: CASSTPGTEAFF. The CDR3 bases are TGCGCCAGCAGTACGCCGGGCACTGAAGCTTTCTTT.

This clone has only one observation. The chain carries TRBV7-8 and TRBJ2-7; the match to TRBD2 covers 8 bases. The CDR3 totals 15 residues. With 1 base clipped from V and 2 bases from J, the junction kept 4 bases outside the gene matches. Germline lookup yields CDR1 SGHVS and CDR2 FQNEAQ. The CDR3 DNA sequence: TGTGCCAGCAGCTTAGTACGGGGGGGAACCTACGAGCAGTACTTC. It translates to CASSLVRGGTYEQYF.

The chain carries TRBV18 and TRBJ1-4; D is undetermined. The CDR3 is 12 residues long. V was cut by 5 bases and J by 8 bases, with 9 bases left in between. Germline V gene sequence: CDR1 KGHSH, CDR2 LQKENI. DNA for the CDR3: TGTGCCAGCTCATCTCTCCAGGAAAAACTGTTTTTT. This translates into CASSSLQEKLFF. Filled out from reference TRBV18 and TRBJ1-4, the complete variable domain reads NAGVMQNPRHLVRRRGQEARLRCSPMKGHSHVYWYRQLPEEGLKFMVYLQKENIIDESGMPKERFSAEFPKEGPSILRIQQVVRGDSAAYFCASSSLQEKLFFGSGTQLSVL.

J is TRBJ2-1 and V is TRBV9; the match to TRBD2 covers 9 bases. V lost 3 bases to trimming and J lost 6 bases; unmatched junction nucleotides: 7. Germline-derived CDR1 and CDR2 are SGDLS and YYNGEE. The CDR3 contains 15 residues. CDR3 DNA: TGTGCCAGCAGCGATCCGGGACTAGCCCTCAATGAGCAGTTCTTC. It yields the protein CASSDPGLALNEQFF.

The genes are TRBV28 and TRBJ1-3; no firm D call. Trimming removed 2 bases from V and 4 bases from J, with 12 bases in between. This CDR3 contains 15 residues. Germline CDR1 reads MDHEN; CDR2 reads SYDVKM. CDR3 coding DNA: TGTGCCAGCAGTTTAACTAGGTGGGAGGGAAACACCATATATTTT. It codes for CASSLTRWEGNTIYF.

This clone was counted a few times. The chain employs TRBV27 and TRBJ2-2; 7 bases line up with TRBD1. The CDR3 length is 16 residues. CDR1 MNHEY and CDR2 SMNVEV come from the germline V gene (reference sequence). Trimming removed 6 bases from V and 0 bases from J; junction bases left unmatched: 7. CDR3 coding DNA: TGTGCCAGCAGCGCAACCGGGACAGCGAACACCGGGGAGCTGTTTTTT. Translation: CASSATGTANTGELFF.

This clone was found once. The chain is built from TRBV5-8 and TRBJ2-5, with D perhaps matching TRBD1 (7 bases). Germline V lookup: CDR1 SGHTS, CDR2 YDEGEE. Between the trimmed V and J ends, which lost 5 bases and 2 bases, there was a span of 13 bases. The CDR3 is 14 amino acids. CDR3 in DNA: TGTGCCAGCAGTCGCGGGGACAGACAAGAGACCCAGTACTTC. Protein product: CASSRGDRQETQYF.

This rearrangement joins TRBV15 to TRBJ2-3; tentatively, D is TRBD1 (8 bases). The V gene's germline CDR1 is LNHNV and CDR2 YYDKDF (reference sequence). The CDR3 covers 15 residues. V was cut by 7 bases and J by 0 bases, with 14 bases left in between. DNA of the CDR3: TGTGCCACCAACCACAGGGGGGGTAGCACAGATACGCAGTATTTT. It translates to CATNHRGGSTDTQYF.

The J gene is TRBJ1-5, the V gene TRBV10-3; 9 positions agree with TRBD1. From germline, CDR1 is ENHRY and CDR2 SYGVKD. V dropped 6 bases and J dropped 2; count of bases not matched to a gene: 5. The CDR3 extends over 15 amino acids. CDR3 protein: CAISPDRGGNQPQHF. The CDR3 nucleotides are TGTGCCATCAGCCCGGACAGGGGCGGCAATCAGCCCCAGCATTTT.

This clone was recorded only once. The chain is built from TRBV7-3 and TRBJ2-1; weak D call: TRBD2 (7 bases). The germline V gene has CDR1 SGHTA and CDR2 FQGTGA. V was shortened by 4 bases and J by 8 bases, with 15 bases between the two germline ends. There are 14 residues in the CDR3. CDR3 region: CASSSAGGPDEQFF. CDR3 bases: TGTGCCAGCAGCTCAGCCGGGGGGCCTGATGAGCAGTTCTTC.

The chain employs TRBV19 and TRBJ2-2, with D possibly TRBD1 on 5 matching bases. With 3 bases removed from V and 5 bases from J, the gap between germline ends came to 13 bases. In germline, CDR1 is LNHDA, CDR2 SQIVND (reference sequence). This CDR3 has 15 amino acids. CDR3: CASSIAAGLTGELFF. DNA of the CDR3: TGTGCCAGTAGTATTGCGGCAGGGCTAACCGGGGAGCTGTTTTTT.

The chain carries TRBV11-2 and TRBJ2-2; 9 bases are shared with TRBD1. The CDR3 length is 16 residues. V shed 1 base and J 2 bases; nucleotides not matched to a gene: 2. In germline, CDR1 is SGHAT, CDR2 FQNNGV. CDR3 coding DNA: TGTGCCAGCAGCTTAGGGACAGGGGCAAACACCGGGGAGCTGTTTTTT. Residues: CASSLGTGANTGELFF.

J is TRBJ2-2 and V is TRBV3-1 (or the pseudogene TRBV3-2); 8 nucleotides agree with TRBD2. V trimming: 6 bases; J trimming: 2 bases; junction bases outside the gene matches: 5. The CDR3 consists of 15 residues. The germline V gene encodes CDR1 LGHDT and CDR2 YNNKEL (reference sequence). CDR3 DNA sequence: TGTGCCAGCAGAACGGGGGGGATTAACACCGGGGAGCTGTTTTTT. It encodes CASRTGGINTGELFF.

The chain employs TRBV7-2 and TRBJ2-1; a weak D match, TRBD2 (6 bases). V gave up 6 bases and J gave up 1 base, with 13 bases separating them. Germline loops: CDR1 SGHTA, CDR2 FQGNSA. CDR3 size: 15 residues. CDR3 coding DNA: TGTGCCAGCAGGAGGAGTGGGGGGTCCTACAATGAGCAGTTCTTC. It is translated as CASRRSGGSYNEQFF. Complete variable domain (other parts from reference TRBV7-2 and TRBJ2-1): GAGVSQSPSNKVTEKGKDVELRCDPISGHTALYWYRQSLGQGLEFLIYFQGNSAPDKSGLPSDRFSAERTGGSVSTLTIQRTQQEDSAVYLCASRRSGGSYNEQFFGPGTRLTVL.

This rearrangement joins TRBV7-2 to TRBJ2-5; D ambiguous. There are 16 residues in the CDR3. The germline V gene encodes CDR1 SGHTA and CDR2 FQGNSA. Trimming pared 4 bases from V and 4 bases from J, leaving 19 bases between. The CDR3 nucleotides are TGTGCCAGCAGCTCAACCCTGGGTCGGGTGAGAGAGACCCAGTACTTC. Translating it yields CASSSTLGRVRETQYF.

V gene TRBV28 combines with J gene TRBJ1-2; D not certain. CDR3 length equals 13 residues. Per germline, CDR1 MDHEN and CDR2 SYDVKM. With 2 bases removed from V and 2 bases from J, the gap between germline ends came to 6 bases. The CDR3 bases are TGTGCCAGCAGTTTAACACAAAACTATGGCTACACCTTC. As protein: CASSLTQNYGYTF.

The chain carries TRBV19 and TRBJ2-7; 8 bases map to TRBD1. With V trimmed by 3 bases and J by 5 bases, 9 bases remained unmatched. CDR3 length: 15 amino acids. Germline V lookup: CDR1 LNHDA, CDR2 SQIVND (reference sequence). The CDR3 loop is CASSISDREFNEQYF. The CDR3 DNA reads as TGTGCCAGTAGTATCTCGGACAGGGAGTTCAACGAGCAGTACTTC. Looking up the rest from reference TRBV19 and TRBJ2-7 gives the full variable domain: DGGITQSPKYLFRKEGQNVTLSCEQNLNHDAMYWYRQDPGQGLRLIYYSQIVNDFQKGDIAEGYSVSREKKESFPLTVTSAQKNPTAFYLCASSISDREFNEQYFGPGTRLTVT.

V gene TRBV7-2 combines with J gene TRBJ1-5; D gene uncertain. Looked up from germline, CDR1 is SGHTA and CDR2 is FQGNSA. This CDR3 region has 16 residues. Trimming stripped 1 base from V and 2 bases from J, with 12 bases between. CDR3: CASSLEGGMGNQPQHF. CDR3 nucleotides: TGTGCCAGCAGCTTAGAGGGAGGGATGGGCAATCAGCCCCAGCATTTT.

In nucleotides, the CDR3 is TGTGCCAGCAGTCATGGGACAGATCGTACACGATATGGCTACACCTTC. Protein: CASSHGTDRTRYGYTF. The chain carries TRBV2 and TRBJ1-2, with TRBD1 matching 7 bases. Losses at the gene ends were 5 bases for V and 5 bases for J; bases not matched to a gene: 14. This CDR3 comprises 16 residues. The germline CDR1 and CDR2 sequences are SNHLY and FYNNEI.

The CDR3 loop is CASSLWTDDGYTF. The CDR3 bases are TGTGCCAGCAGTTTGTGGACAGACGATGGCTACACCTTC. The V and J genes are TRBV12-3 or TRBV12-4 and TRBJ1-2; D is perhaps TRBD1 (6 bases). Trimming shortened V by 3 bases and J by 6 bases, and 11 bases separated the two germline ends. This CDR3 region has 13 residues.

This chain connects TRBV25-1 to TRBJ2-7; possibly TRBD1 for D (6 bases). From germline, CDR1 is MGHDK and CDR2 SYGVNS. Trimming took 5 bases from V and 2 from J, leaving 10 bases between them. The CDR3 runs 13 residues. The DNA of the CDR3 is TGTGCCAGCAGTTTTCAGGGGACCTACGAGCAGTACTTC. Translated, it gives CASSFQGTYEQYF.

The chain has TRBV28 and TRBJ2-3, with D tentatively TRBD2 (5 bases). Germline V CDR1 and CDR2: MDHEN, SYDVKM. V shed 8 bases and J shed 5 bases, with 20 bases lying between them. The CDR3 runs 15 residues. The CDR3 here is CASVLERSQGDTQYF. CDR3 sequence (DNA): TGTGCCAGCGTCCTGGAGCGGTCCCAAGGAGATACGCAGTATTTT.

V usage is TRBV4-3 and J usage is TRBJ2-1; TRBD1 aligns across 9 bases. CDR3 size: 17 residues. Unmatched junction bases numbered 10, after V lost 0 bases and J lost 7 bases. Germline values: CDR1 LGHNA, CDR2 YSLEER. CDR3 sequence reads: CASSQDWDRDNLNEQFF. CDR3 DNA sequence: TGCGCCAGCAGCCAAGACTGGGACAGGGACAACCTAAATGAGCAGTTCTTC.

The V and J genes are TRBV2 and TRBJ1-2; D unclear. The CDR3 is 13 amino acids. V lost 5 bases and J 1 base, leaving 8 bases between the germline ends. Germline assignment: CDR1 SNHLY and CDR2 FYNNEI. The CDR3 spells CASSLGSNYGYTF. CDR3 coding DNA: TGTGCCAGCAGTCTGGGGAGTAACTATGGCTACACCTTC.

V and J are TRBV2 and TRBJ2-5, with D possibly matching TRBD1 (5 bases). V was clipped by 4 bases and J by 4 bases, with 7 bases between them. Looked up from germline, CDR1 is SNHLY and CDR2 is FYNNEI. The CDR3 is 12 amino acids. The CDR3 sequence is CASSGQIETQYF. In nucleotides, the CDR3 is TGTGCCAGCAGTGGACAGATAGAGACCCAGTACTTC.

In its sample, this clone was seen once. V usage is TRBV5-8 and J usage is TRBJ1-3, with 11 nucleotides matching TRBD1. The CDR3 runs 16 residues. From germline, CDR1 is SGHTS and CDR2 YDEGEE. V lost 0 bases, J lost 3 bases, and 2 bases stayed unmatched. The CDR3 DNA is TGTGCCAGCAGCTTGGTTGGGACAGGGGGTGGAAACACCATATATTTT. Residues: CASSLVGTGGGNTIYF. Full variable domain (rest looked up from reference TRBV5-8 and TRBJ1-3): EAGVTQSPTHLIKTRGQQATLRCSPISGHTSVYWYQQALGLGLQFLLWYDEGEERNRGNFPPRFSGRQFPNYSSELNVNALELEDSALYLCASSLVGTGGGNTIYFGEGSWLTVV.